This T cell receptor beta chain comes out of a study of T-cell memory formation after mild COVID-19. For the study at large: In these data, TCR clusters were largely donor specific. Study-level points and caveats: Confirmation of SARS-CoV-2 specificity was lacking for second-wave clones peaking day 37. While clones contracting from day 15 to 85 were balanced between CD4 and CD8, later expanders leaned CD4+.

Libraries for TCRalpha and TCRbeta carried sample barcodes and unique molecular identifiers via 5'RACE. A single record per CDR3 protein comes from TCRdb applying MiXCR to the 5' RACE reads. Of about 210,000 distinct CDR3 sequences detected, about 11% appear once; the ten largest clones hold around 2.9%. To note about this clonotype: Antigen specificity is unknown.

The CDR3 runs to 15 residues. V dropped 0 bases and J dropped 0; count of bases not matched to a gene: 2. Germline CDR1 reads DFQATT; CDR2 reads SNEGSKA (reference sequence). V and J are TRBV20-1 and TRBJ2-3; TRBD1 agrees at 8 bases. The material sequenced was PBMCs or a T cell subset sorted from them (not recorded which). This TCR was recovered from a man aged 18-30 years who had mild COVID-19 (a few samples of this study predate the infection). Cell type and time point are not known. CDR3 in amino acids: CSARDRTGSTDTQYF. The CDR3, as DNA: TGCAGTGCTAGAGATAGGACAGGGAGCACAGATACGCAGTATTTT.